This T cell receptor beta chain came from a study of T cell repertoires in cytomegalovirus infection. Turning to the study itself: Indications came from public TCR beta signatures; they pointed to CMV infection and to a matching HLA type.

From the reads, TCRdb called clonotypes with MiXCR, one entry per CDR3 protein. The sample holds some 600,000 distinct CDR3 sequences, 20% to 25% seen once. Germline loops: CDR1 MNHEY, CDR2 SVGEGT. V lost 6 bases and J 1 base, leaving 16 bases between the germline ends. The CDR3 has 15 residues. On this clonotype: The antigen remains unidentified.

Study-wide findings and caveats: Of the TCR beta families, the public ones yielded a cumulative frequency that identified carriers of CMV plus the relevant HLA. Predominance within the ex vivo response was attributable to HLA-C-restricted CMV-specific TCR beta clonotypes.

The rearrangement uses TRBV6-2 or TRBV6-3 and TRBJ2-7, with D perhaps being TRBD1 or TRBD2 (5 bases each). Sequenced sample: CD8+ T cells from PBMCs. The TCR sequence derives from a human donor in good health (CMV status not recorded). Some clones in this sample may be carry-over from other donors' samples. The CDR3 reads CASSLGRTESYEQYV. Here the CDR3 DNA reads TGTGCCAGCAGCTTGGGACGGACGGAGTCCTACGAGCAGTACGTC.